This T cell receptor (beta chain) comes out of a study of blood T cells in healthy people across ages (dated by TCRdb to about 2015). In terms of the full investigation: In model experiments, template switching captured about one uniquely barcoded TCR beta cDNA molecule for every two T cells. The study measured age-related changes in TCR beta repertoire diversity using deep sequencing normalized with unique cDNA molecular identifiers. Four age groups were formed from the donors: young (average roughly 15 years), middle-aged (less than 40), aged (approximately 60) and long-lived (about 80). Donors of different ages were randomly distributed across sequencing lanes to avoid experimental bias. The study analyzed two additional independent replicas of 1 million unique cDNA reads from the same blood draw for two donors, one aged 18 to 30 and one aged 80 or older.

This clonotype was detected only a few times. It has no known antigen specificity. No base quality information exists; no much larger clone differs at one position. According to the germline V gene (reference sequence), CDR1 reads SEHNR and CDR2 reads FQNEAQ. From its cysteine to its phenylalanine, the CDR3 spans 16 amino acids. Of all the DNA, just the CDR3 is kept, 48 bases in frame from base 1. Trimming at the junction amounts to 3 bases on V and 2 bases on J, and the germline ends lie 14 bases apart. The donors were 40 or so Caucasian individuals from Russia, aged roughly 6 to 100 years, who were systemically healthy. Approximately 9 milliliters of peripheral blood were collected from each donor into EDTA-treated Vacutainer tubes. PBMCs were isolated by Ficoll-Paque density-gradient centrifugation, with at least 6 million obtained per sample. Trizol reagent was used to extract total RNA from PBMCs, with at least 6 micrograms per sample. For every donor, flow cytometry on a PBMC aliquot measured the percentage of naive CD45RAhigh/CD27high T cells.

The library relied on 5' RACE. Instrument on record: Illumina HiSeq 2500. A second PCR of about 6 to 12 cycles was run with a J-beta primer mix and a sample-barcoded 5' primer. A template-switch 5' adaptor carrying 12 random nucleotides introduced a unique molecular identifier onto each TCR beta cDNA molecule. Each sample yielded at least 3 million CDR3-containing paired-end reads. First-strand cDNA was synthesized from all RNA with the Mint cDNA synthesis kit, primed by a TRBC-specific oligonucleotide. After uracil-DNA glycosylase treatment, a first 18-cycle PCR used universal primers M1SS and BC2_uni_R on all cDNA. For the original study's pipeline: Each sample was normalized by randomly selecting 1 million high-quality reads, each carrying a distinct molecular identifier. Instead of being binned into consensus sequences, reads that shared molecular identifiers were thrown out. MiTCR, set to a Q25 quality threshold and the strictest error-elimination algorithm, was used for CDR3 identification, clonotype clustering and error correction. A nonparametric unseen species model with Euler transformation was used to estimate a lower bound on total TCR beta diversity. The public reads were reprocessed in TCRdb via fastp at Q25 and MiXCR, keeping in-frame beta chains. Identical CDR3 protein sequences are pooled into one entry, listed with their most common genes and DNA. These V and J calls originate from TCRdb's pipeline instead of the authors' own analysis. In this sample the table shows around 800,000 distinct CDR3 sequences, roughly 60% of which occur a single time. The ten largest clones capture approximately 30% of the sample.

General findings and caveats noted by the study authors: Estimates of total diversity from one million sequenced T cells were regarded as lower bounds and underestimates. Compared with the aged group, the long-lived group had more naive CD4+ T cells, fewer expanded clones and increased TCR diversity, a pattern suggesting age selection. The percentage of naive T cells measured by flow cytometry correlated strongly with observed TCR beta diversity. Bulk unsorted PBMC profiling prevented conclusive comparison of naive and antigen-experienced compartments. Because the CMV infection status of the donors was unknown, age-related changes in expanded clonotypes may potentially have been confounded. Observed TCR beta diversity per million T cells fell roughly linearly with age, and a significant reduction was already apparent by age around 40.

What was sequenced was blood. This clonotype was sampled from a man aged 25-45 years in good health. The rearrangement joined TRBV7-9 to TRBJ2-4; a tentative D match to TRBD2 spans 5 bases. The CDR3 reads CASSFDPGNTKNIQYF. In nucleotides, the sequence is TGTGCCAGCAGCTTTGATCCGGGGAACACCAAAAACATTCAGTACTTC.